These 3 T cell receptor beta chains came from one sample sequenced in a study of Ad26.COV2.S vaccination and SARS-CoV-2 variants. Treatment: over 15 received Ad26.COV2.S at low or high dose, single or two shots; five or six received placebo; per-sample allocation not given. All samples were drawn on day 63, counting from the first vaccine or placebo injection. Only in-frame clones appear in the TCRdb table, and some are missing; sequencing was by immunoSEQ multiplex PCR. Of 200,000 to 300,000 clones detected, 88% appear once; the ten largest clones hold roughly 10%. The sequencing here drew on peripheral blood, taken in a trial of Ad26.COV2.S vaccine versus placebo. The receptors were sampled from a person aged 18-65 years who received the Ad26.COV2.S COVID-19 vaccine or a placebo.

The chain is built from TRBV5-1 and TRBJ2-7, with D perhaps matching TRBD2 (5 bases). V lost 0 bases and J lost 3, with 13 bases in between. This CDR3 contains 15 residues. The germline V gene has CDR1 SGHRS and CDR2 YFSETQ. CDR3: CASSLDTAGFYEQYF. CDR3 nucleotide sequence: TGCGCCAGCAGCTTGGACACGGCGGGCTTCTACGAGCAGTACTTC. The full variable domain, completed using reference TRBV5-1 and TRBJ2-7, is KAGVTQTPRYLIKTRGQQVTLSCSPISGHRSVSWYQQTPGQGLQFLFEYFSETQRNKGNFPGRFSGRQFSNSRSEMNVSTLELGDSALYLCASSLDTAGFYEQYFGPGTRLTVT.

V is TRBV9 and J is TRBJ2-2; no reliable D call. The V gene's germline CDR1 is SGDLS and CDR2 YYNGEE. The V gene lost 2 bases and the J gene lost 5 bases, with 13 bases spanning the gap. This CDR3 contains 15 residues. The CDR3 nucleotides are TGTGCCAGCAGCGTGACCCCGGGTGGTACCGGGGAGCTGTTTTTT. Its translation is CASSVTPGGTGELFF.

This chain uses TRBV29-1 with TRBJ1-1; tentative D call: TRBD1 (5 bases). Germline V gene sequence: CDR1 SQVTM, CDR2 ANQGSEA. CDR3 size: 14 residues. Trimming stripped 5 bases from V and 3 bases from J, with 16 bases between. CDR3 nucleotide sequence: TGCAGCGTTCCCAGGCCGGGGGTTTACACTGAAGCTTTCTTT. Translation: CSVPRPGVYTEAFF.